This T cell receptor (beta chain) originates from a study of spatial heterogeneity in lung cancer. Broader study findings: Tumor mutation count correlated with how many alpha and beta TCRs expanded intratumorally. For tumor T cells, estimated coverage reached only around 7% (alpha) and more than 11% (beta).

MiXCR, run by TCRdb on the 5' RACE reads, gives a single entry per CDR3 protein. The profile covers 15,000 to 20,000 distinct CDR3 sequences, with around 6% appearing a single time and roughly 3.7% taken by the ten largest. This clonotype was observed many times. Its antigen remains unknown. Time point: sample taken at primary tumor resection. This CDR3 has 13 amino acids. Germline CDR1 and CDR2: MRHNA and SNTAGT. The V end lost 0 bases, the J end lost 5 bases, and 7 bases lay between the germline ends. Sequencing was performed on lung tumor tissue, taken at surgery. This receptor was obtained from a female donor with early-stage non-small cell lung cancer. This chain uses TRBV6-4 with TRBJ1-2; no clear D gene. This CDR3 is CASSDSPGYGYTF. The CDR3 nucleotides are TGTGCCAGCAGTGACTCTCCCGGTTATGGCTACACCTTC.